The 14 T cell receptor beta chains reported below all come from one sample, sequenced in a study of cytomegalovirus exposure and HLA in healthy donors. Researchers ran the PCR with 60 Vbeta and 13 Jbeta primers. Profiling relied on immunoSEQ multiplex PCR, and the TCRdb table lists in-frame clones only, not all of them. The repertoire includes around 200,000 clones, 80% of them detected once, and 0.6% to 0.7% sits in the top ten. The sequenced sample consisted of PBMCs. The receptor set was obtained from a boy aged 5-17 years in good health and CMV-seronegative.

V gene TRBV27 combines with J gene TRBJ2-7; tentatively, D is TRBD1 (5 bases). Trimming stripped 4 bases from V and 7 bases from J, with 20 bases between. The CDR3 totals 15 residues. The germline V gene encodes CDR1 MNHEY and CDR2 SMNVEV (reference sequence). CDR3 protein: CASSYPGHARWEQYF. For the CDR3, the DNA is TGTGCCAGCAGTTACCCCGGACACGCTCGGTGGGAGCAGTACTTC.

DNA of the CDR3: TGTGCCATCGTTCCGGGACAGGGCGTATGGGAGCAGTACTTC. It translates to CAIVPGQGVWEQYF. The chain employs TRBV10-3 and TRBJ2-7, with TRBD1 identical over 9 bases. The V and J ends lost 8 bases and 7 bases, in that order; junction bases with no gene match: 12. The CDR3 is 14 residues long. Germline V gene sequence: CDR1 ENHRY, CDR2 SYGVKD.

This CDR3 is CASRETGTGNYGYTF. The DNA of the CDR3 is TGTGCCAGCAGGGAAACCGGGACAGGGAACTATGGCTACACCTTC. J is TRBJ1-2 and V is TRBV13; 9 bases agree with TRBD1. Trimming removed 6 bases from V and 2 bases from J; junction bases left unmatched: 7. The CDR3 loop spans 15 amino acids. Germline values: CDR1 PRHDT, CDR2 FYEKMQ (reference sequence).

The V and J genes are TRBV5-4 and TRBJ2-7; 9 nucleotides line up with TRBD1. The CDR3 has 15 amino acids. J gave up 5 bases and V 2 bases, and 8 bases lay outside the gene matches. From germline, CDR1 is SGHNT and CDR2 YYREEE (reference sequence). Here the CDR3 DNA reads TGTGCCAGCAGCTTATCCGGGACAGGGACACACGAGCAGTACTTC. Its protein is CASSLSGTGTHEQYF.

The chain links TRBV30 to TRBJ2-1; D might be TRBD1 (5 bases). CDR1 and CDR2 (germline): GTSNPN, SVGIG (reference sequence). The CDR3 totals 11 residues. Deletions cut 5 bases from V and 3 bases from J, with 5 bases between. CDR3 DNA: TGTGCCTGGGACAGCTACAATGAGCAGTTCTTC. Translating gives CAWDSYNEQFF.

This sequence joins TRBV5-1 and TRBJ1-1, with no clear D. The CDR3 spans 14 residues. Trimming cost V 3 bases and J 3 bases, with 12 bases left between them. Germline-derived CDR1 and CDR2 are SGHRS and YFSETQ. The CDR3 DNA follows: TGCGCCAGCAGCTATGACTTGATGGACACTGAAGCTTTCTTT. This translates into CASSYDLMDTEAFF.

The chain uses TRBV28 and TRBJ2-1; tentative D call: TRBD1 (6 bases). CDR3 size: 19 residues. The V gene's germline CDR1 is MDHEN and CDR2 SYDVKM. Trimming cost V 1 base and J 5 bases, with 24 bases left between them. The CDR3 here is CASSLSSLLRDKQHNEQFF. CDR3 nucleotide sequence: TGTGCCAGCAGTTTATCGTCCCTGCTCCGGGACAAGCAACACAATGAGCAGTTCTTC.

This rearrangement joins TRBV10-3 to TRBJ2-7; the D gene is possibly TRBD1 (6 bases). The CDR3 consists of 14 residues. Trimming removed 3 bases at V and 2 bases at J, with 11 bases between. Germline V CDR1 and CDR2: ENHRY, SYGVKD. CDR3 sequence (DNA): TGTGCCATCAGTGATACAGGGATGACCTACGAGCAGTACTTC. As protein: CAISDTGMTYEQYF.

This chain joins TRBV14 and TRBJ1-1; D is unclear. With 3 bases removed from V and 4 bases from J, the gap between germline ends came to 9 bases. The CDR3 contains 13 residues. Germline assignment: CDR1 SGHDN and CDR2 FVKESK. The CDR3 DNA is TGTGCCAGCAGCCAGTTCTCAGGCACTGAAGCTTTCTTT. It encodes CASSQFSGTEAFF.

For the CDR3, the DNA is TGTGCCAGTATCGAGGCGGGCTATGGCTACACCTTC. Its protein product is CASIEAGYGYTF. This rearrangement joins TRBV19 to TRBJ1-2, with no clear D. Germline CDR1 LNHDA, CDR2 SQIVND (reference sequence). CDR3 size: 12 residues. With 7 bases removed from V and 4 bases from J, the gap between germline ends came to 10 bases. Full variable domain (rest looked up from reference TRBV19 and TRBJ1-2): DGGITQSPKYLFRKEGQNVTLSCEQNLNHDAMYWYRQDPGQGLRLIYYSQIVNDFQKGDIAEGYSVSREKKESFPLTVTSAQKNPTAFYLCASIEAGYGYTFGSGTRLTVV.

This sequence joins TRBV15 and TRBJ2-5; TRBD2 agrees at 7 bases. In germline, CDR1 is LNHNV, CDR2 YYDKDF (reference sequence). Germline trimming cut 8 bases from V and 6 bases from J; bases unmatched to any gene: 9. The CDR3 spans 13 residues. Here the CDR3 reads CATESGERKTQYF. CDR3 coding DNA: TGTGCCACCGAGAGCGGGGAGAGAAAGACCCAGTACTTC.

This chain uses TRBV19 with TRBJ1-6; D is unresolved. The CDR3 is 15 amino acids. From germline, CDR1 is LNHDA and CDR2 SQIVND (reference sequence). Trimming pared 0 bases from V and 0 bases from J, leaving 3 bases between. The CDR3 protein is CASSIDSSYNSPLHF. The CDR3 bases are TGTGCCAGTAGTATAGACTCCTCCTATAATTCACCCCTCCACTTT.

The chain recombines TRBV19 with TRBJ1-6; TRBD1 might be the D (6 bases). CDR3 length: 15 amino acids. Trimming took 1 base from V and 10 from J, leaving 14 bases between them. The germline gives CDR1 LNHDA, CDR2 SQIVND (reference sequence). The chain's CDR3 is CASSIGGTTDSPLHF. The CDR3 bases are TGTGCCAGTAGTATAGGTGGGACAACTGACTCACCCCTCCACTTT.

This chain links TRBV10-3 with TRBJ2-7, with 11 bases matching TRBD2. Trimming took 3 bases from V and 2 from J; bases not matched to a gene: 12. The CDR3 is 18 amino acids. Germline V lookup: CDR1 ENHRY, CDR2 SYGVKD. CDR3 region: CAISDNIFSGRAPYEQYF. For the CDR3, the DNA is TGTGCCATCAGTGATAATATCTTTAGCGGGAGGGCCCCCTACGAGCAGTACTTC.